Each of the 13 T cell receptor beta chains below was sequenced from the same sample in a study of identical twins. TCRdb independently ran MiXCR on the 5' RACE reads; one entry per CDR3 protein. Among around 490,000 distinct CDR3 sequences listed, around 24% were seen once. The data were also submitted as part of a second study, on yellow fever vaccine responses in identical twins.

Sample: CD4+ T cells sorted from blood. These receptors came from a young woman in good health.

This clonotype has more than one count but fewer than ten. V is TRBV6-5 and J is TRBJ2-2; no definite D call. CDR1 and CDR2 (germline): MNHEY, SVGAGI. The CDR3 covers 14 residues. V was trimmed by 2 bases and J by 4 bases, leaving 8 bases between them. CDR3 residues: CASSYVWSTGELFF. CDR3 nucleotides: TGTGCCAGCAGTTACGTATGGAGCACCGGGGAGCTGTTTTTT.

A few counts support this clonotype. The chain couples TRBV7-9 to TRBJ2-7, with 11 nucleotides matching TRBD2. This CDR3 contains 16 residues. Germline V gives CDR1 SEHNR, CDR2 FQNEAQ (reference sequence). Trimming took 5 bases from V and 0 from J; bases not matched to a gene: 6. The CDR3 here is CASSPRGLADSYEQYF. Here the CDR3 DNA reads TGTGCCAGCAGCCCACGGGGACTAGCGGACTCCTACGAGCAGTACTTC.

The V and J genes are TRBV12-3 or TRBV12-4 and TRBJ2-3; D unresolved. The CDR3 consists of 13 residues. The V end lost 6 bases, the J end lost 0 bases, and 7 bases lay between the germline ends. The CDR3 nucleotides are TGTGCCAGCAGCCCCAAGAGCACAGATACGCAGTATTTT. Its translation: CASSPKSTDTQYF.

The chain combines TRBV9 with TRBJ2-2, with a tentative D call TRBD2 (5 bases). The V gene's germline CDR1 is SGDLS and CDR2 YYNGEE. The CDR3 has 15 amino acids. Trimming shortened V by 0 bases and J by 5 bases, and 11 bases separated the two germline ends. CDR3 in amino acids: CASSVGGLGTGELFF. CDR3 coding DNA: TGTGCCAGCAGCGTAGGAGGGTTGGGTACCGGGGAGCTGTTTTTT.

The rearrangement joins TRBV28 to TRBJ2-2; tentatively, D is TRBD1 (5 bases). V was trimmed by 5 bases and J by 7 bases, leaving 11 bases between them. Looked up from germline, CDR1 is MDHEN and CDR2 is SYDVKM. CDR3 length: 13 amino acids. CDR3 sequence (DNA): TGTGCCAGCAGTCAGGGTTTTGGCGGGGAGCTGTTTTTT. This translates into CASSQGFGGELFF.

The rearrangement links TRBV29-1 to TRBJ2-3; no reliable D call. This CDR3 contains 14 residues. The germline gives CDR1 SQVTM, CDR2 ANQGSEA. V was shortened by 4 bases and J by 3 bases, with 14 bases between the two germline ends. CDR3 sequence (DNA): TGCAGCGTTGTAGGCCCCCTTGGTACAGATACGCAGTATTTT. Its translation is CSVVGPLGTDTQYF.

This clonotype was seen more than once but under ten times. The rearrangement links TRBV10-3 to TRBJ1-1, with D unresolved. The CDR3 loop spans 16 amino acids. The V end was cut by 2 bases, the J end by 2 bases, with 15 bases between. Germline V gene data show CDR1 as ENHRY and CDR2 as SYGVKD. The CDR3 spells CAISETAHSGNTEAFF. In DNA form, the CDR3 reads TGTGCCATCAGTGAGACGGCCCACAGTGGAAACACTGAAGCTTTCTTT.

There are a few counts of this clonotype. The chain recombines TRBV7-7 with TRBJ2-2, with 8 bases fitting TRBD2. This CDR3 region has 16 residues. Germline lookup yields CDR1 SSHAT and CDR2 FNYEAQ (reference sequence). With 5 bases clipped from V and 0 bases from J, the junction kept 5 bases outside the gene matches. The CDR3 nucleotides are TGTGCCAGCAGCACAACTAGCGGAGCGAACACCGGGGAGCTGTTTTTT. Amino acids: CASSTTSGANTGELFF.

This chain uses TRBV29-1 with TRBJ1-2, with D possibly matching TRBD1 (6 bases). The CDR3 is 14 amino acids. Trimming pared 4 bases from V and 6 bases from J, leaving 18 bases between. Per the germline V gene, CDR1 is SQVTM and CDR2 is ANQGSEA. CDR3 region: CSVVVMGQFDGYTF. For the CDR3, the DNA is TGCAGCGTTGTTGTAATGGGACAATTCGATGGCTACACCTTC.

CDR3 sequence reads: CASSKGQGKASEQYV. CDR3 sequence (DNA): TGTGCCAGCAGCAAGGGACAGGGAAAGGCATCCGAGCAGTACGTC. The J gene is TRBJ2-7, the V gene TRBV5-8, with 9 bases fitting TRBD1. This CDR3 contains 15 residues. Trimming removed 4 bases from V and 6 bases from J; junction bases left unmatched: 11. The germline V gene has CDR1 SGHTS and CDR2 YDEGEE.

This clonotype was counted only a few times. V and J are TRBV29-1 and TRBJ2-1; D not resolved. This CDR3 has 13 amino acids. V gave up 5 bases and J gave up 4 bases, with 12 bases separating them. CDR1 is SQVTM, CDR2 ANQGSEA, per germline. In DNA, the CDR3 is TGCAGCGTTAACTCCCGGAGTTACAATGAGCAGTTCTTC. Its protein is CSVNSRSYNEQFF.

The DNA of the CDR3 is TGTGCCAGCAGTTTAGGAGGACAGGGGGTTCATGAGACCCAGTACTTC. Its protein product is CASSLGGQGVHETQYF. The chain couples TRBV28 to TRBJ2-5, with 10 bases that match TRBD1. Germline V CDR1 and CDR2: MDHEN, SYDVKM. The CDR3 sequence is 16 residues long. The J segment lost 5 bases and the V segment lost 2 bases, leaving 8 bases of the junction unmatched.

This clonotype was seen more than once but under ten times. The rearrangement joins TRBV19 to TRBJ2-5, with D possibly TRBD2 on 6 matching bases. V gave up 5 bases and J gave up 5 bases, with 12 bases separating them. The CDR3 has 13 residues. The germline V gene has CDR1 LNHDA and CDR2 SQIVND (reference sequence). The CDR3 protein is CASSVRGWETQYF. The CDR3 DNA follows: TGTGCCAGTAGTGTGCGGGGTTGGGAGACCCAGTACTTC.